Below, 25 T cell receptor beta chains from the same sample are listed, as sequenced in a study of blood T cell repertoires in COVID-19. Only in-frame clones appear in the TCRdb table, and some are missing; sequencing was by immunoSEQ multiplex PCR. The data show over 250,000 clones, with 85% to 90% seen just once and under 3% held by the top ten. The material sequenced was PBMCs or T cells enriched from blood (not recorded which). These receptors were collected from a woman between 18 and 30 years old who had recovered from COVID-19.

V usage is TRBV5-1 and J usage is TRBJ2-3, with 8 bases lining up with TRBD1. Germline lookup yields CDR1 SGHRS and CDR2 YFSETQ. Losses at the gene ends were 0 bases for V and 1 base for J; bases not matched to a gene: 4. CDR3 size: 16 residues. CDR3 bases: TGCGCCAGCAGCTTGGGGGCGACAGGGGGCACAGATACGCAGTATTTT. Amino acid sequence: CASSLGATGGTDTQYF.

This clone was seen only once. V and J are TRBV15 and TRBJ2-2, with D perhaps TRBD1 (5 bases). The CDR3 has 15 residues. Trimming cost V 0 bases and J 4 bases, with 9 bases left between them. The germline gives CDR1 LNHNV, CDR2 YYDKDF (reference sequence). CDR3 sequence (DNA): TGTGCCACCAGCAGAGATAGGGGTTCCACCGGGGAGCTGTTTTTT. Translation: CATSRDRGSTGELFF.

CDR3 amino acids: CAISGSSGGGVTGELFF. CDR3 DNA: TGTGCCATCAGCGGAAGTAGCGGGGGGGGAGTCACCGGGGAGCTGTTTTTT. The chain uses TRBV10-3 and TRBJ2-2, with TRBD2 identical over 11 bases. With 6 bases clipped from V and 4 bases from J, the junction kept 10 bases outside the gene matches. CDR1 and CDR2 (germline): ENHRY, SYGVKD. CDR3 size: 17 residues.

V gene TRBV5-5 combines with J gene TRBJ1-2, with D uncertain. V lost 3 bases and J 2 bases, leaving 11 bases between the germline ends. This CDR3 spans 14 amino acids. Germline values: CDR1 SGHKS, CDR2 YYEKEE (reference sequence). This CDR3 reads CASSWAGNNYGYTF. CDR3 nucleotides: TGTGCCAGCAGCTGGGCGGGGAACAACTATGGCTACACCTTC.

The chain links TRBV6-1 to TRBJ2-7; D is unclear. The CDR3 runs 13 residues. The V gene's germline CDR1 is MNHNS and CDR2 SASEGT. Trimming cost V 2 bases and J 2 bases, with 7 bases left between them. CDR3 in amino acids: CASSELAPYEQYF. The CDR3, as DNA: TGTGCCAGCAGTGAATTAGCTCCCTACGAGCAGTACTTC.

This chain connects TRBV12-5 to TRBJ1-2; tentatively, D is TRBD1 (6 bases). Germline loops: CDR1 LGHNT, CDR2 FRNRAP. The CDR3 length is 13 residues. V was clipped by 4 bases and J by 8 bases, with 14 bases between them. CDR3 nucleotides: TGTGCTAGTGGTTCCCGGACAGTCGGGGGCTACACCTTC. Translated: CASGSRTVGGYTF.

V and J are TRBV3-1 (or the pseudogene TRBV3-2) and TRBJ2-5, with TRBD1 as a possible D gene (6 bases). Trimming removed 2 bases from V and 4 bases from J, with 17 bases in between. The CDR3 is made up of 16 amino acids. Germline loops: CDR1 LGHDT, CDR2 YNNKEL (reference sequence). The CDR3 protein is CASSQNPGHLPETQYF. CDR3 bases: TGTGCCAGCAGCCAAAATCCGGGACACCTTCCAGAGACCCAGTACTTC.

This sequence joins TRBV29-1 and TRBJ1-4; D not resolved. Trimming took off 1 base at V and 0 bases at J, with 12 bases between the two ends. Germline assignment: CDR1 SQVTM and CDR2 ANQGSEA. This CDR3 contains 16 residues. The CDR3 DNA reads TGCAGCGTTGAAGCTGTAGAGGGCCCAACTAATGAAAAACTGTTTTTT. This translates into CSVEAVEGPTNEKLFF.

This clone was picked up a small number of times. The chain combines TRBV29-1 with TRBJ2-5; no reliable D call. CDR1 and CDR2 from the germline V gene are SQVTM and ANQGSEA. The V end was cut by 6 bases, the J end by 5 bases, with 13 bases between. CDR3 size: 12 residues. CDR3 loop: CSVRPTGETQYF. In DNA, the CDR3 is TGCAGCGTGCGGCCGACTGGGGAGACCCAGTACTTC.

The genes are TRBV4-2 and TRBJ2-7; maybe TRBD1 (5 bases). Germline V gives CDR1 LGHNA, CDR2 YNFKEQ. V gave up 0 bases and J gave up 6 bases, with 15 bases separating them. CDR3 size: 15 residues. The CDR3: CASSQDAQGRTEQYF. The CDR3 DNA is TGTGCCAGCAGCCAAGATGCCCAGGGTAGGACCGAGCAGTACTTC.

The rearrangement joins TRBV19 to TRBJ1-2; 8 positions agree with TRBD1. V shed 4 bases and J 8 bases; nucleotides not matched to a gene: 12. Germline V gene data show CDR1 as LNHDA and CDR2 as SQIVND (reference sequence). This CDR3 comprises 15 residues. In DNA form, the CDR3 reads TGTGCCAGTAGTACTAAGACAGGGACAGGAAGGGGCTACACCTTC. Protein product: CASSTKTGTGRGYTF.

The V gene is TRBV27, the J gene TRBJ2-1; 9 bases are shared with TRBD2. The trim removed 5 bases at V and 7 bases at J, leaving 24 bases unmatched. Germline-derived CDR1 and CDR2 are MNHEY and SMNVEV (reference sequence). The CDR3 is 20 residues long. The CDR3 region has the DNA TGTGCCAGCAGTCTAAGACAGCCCTGGACGACTAAGCGGGGGGTGAATGAGCAGTTCTTC. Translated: CASSLRQPWTTKRGVNEQFF.

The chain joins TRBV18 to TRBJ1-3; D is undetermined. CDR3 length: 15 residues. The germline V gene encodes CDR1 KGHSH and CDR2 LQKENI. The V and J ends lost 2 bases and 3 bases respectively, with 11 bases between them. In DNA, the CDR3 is TGTGCCAGCTCACCAGCCGGAGCCGATGGAAACACCATATATTTT. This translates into CASSPAGADGNTIYF.

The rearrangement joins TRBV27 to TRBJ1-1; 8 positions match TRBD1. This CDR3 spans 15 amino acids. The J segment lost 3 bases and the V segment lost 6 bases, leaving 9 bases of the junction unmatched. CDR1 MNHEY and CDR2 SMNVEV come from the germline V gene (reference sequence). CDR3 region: CASRGLQGGYTEAFF. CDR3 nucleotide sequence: TGTGCCAGCAGGGGCCTACAGGGGGGGTACACTGAAGCTTTCTTT.

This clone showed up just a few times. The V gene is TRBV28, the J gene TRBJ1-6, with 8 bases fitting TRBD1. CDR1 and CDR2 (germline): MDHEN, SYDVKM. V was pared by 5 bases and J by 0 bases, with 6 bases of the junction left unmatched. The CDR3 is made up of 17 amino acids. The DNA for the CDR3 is TGTGCCAGCAGTCGCGCTCAGGGGGCCTCCTATAATTCACCCCTCCACTTT. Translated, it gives CASSRAQGASYNSPLHF.

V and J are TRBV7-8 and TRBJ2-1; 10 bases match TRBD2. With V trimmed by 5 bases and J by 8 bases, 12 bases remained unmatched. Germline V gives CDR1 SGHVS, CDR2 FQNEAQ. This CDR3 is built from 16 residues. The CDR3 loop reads CASSTSGLAGVDEQFF. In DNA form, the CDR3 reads TGTGCCAGCAGCACCTCGGGCCTAGCGGGGGTTGATGAGCAGTTCTTC.

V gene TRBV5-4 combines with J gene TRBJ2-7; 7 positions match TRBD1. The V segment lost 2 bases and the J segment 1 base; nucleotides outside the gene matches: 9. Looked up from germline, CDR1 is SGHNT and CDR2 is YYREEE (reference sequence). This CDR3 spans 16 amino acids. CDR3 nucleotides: TGTGCCAGCAGCTTCGATTCCGGGACAGCATCCTACGAGCAGTACTTC. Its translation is CASSFDSGTASYEQYF.

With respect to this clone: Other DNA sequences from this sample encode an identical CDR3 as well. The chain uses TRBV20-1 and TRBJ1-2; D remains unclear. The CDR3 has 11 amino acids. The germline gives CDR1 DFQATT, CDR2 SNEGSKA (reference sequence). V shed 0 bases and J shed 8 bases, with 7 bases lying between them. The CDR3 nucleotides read TGCAGTGCTAGAGATCGGGGAGGCTACACCTTC. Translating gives CSARDRGGYTF.

The CDR3 sequence: CASSSVGVEAFF. The CDR3 DNA is TGTGCCAGCAGCTCTGTGGGAGTTGAAGCTTTCTTT. V usage is TRBV5-4 and J usage is TRBJ1-1; D gene unclear. CDR1 is SGHNT, CDR2 YYREEE, per germline (reference sequence). The CDR3 is made up of 12 amino acids. V was trimmed by 3 bases and J by 7 bases, leaving 10 bases between them.

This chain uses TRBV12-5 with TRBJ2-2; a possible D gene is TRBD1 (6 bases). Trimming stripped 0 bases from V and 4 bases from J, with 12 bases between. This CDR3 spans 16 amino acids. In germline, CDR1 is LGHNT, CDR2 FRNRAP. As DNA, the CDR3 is TGTGCTAGTGGTTTGGTACTCCAGGGGATCACCGGGGAGCTGTTTTTT. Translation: CASGLVLQGITGELFF. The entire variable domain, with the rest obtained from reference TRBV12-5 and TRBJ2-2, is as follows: DARVTQTPRHKVTEMGQEVTMRCQPILGHNTVFWYRQTMMQGLELLAYFRNRAPLDDSGMPKDRFSAEMPDATLATLKIQPSEPRDSAVYFCASGLVLQGITGELFFGEGSRLTVL.

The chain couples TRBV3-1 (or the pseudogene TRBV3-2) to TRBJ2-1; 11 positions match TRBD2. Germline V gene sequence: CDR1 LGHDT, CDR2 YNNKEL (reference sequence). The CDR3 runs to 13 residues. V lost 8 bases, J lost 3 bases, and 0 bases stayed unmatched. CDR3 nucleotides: TGTGCCAGCGGACTAGCGGGCTACAATGAGCAGTTCTTC. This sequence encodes CASGLAGYNEQFF.

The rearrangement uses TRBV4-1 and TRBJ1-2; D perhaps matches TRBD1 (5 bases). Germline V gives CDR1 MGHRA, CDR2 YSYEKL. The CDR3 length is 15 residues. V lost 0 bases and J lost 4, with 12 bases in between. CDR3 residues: CASSQDSRGTYGYTF. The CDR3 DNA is TGCGCCAGCAGCCAAGATTCGCGGGGGACCTATGGCTACACCTTC.

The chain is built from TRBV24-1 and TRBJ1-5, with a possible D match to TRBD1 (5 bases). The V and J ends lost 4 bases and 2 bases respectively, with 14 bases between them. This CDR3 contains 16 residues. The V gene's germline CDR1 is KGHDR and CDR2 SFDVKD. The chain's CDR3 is CATSEGGVWGNQPQHF. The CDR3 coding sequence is TGTGCCACCAGTGAGGGGGGAGTCTGGGGCAATCAGCCCCAGCATTTT.

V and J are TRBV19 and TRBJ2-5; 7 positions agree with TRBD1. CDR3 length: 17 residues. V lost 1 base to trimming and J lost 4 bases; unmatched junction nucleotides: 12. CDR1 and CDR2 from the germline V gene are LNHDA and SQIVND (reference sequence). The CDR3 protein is CASSIALGQRIGETQYF. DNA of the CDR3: TGTGCCAGTAGTATAGCCCTGGGACAGAGAATAGGAGAGACCCAGTACTTC.

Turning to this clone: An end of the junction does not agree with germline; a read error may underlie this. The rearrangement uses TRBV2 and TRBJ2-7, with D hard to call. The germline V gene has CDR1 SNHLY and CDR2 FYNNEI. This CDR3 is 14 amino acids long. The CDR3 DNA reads TGTGCCAGCAGTGAACTCGGCGGCAATAAGGATGAGGACTTC. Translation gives CASSELGGNKDEDF. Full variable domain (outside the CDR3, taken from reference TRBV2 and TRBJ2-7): EPEVTQTPSHQVTQMGQEVILRCVPISNHLYFYWYRQILGQKVEFLVSFYNNEISEKSEIFDDQFSVERPDGSNFTLKIRSTKLEDSAMYFCASSELGGNKDEDFGPGTRLTVT.